Reported below is one TCR beta chain. What it recognizes is unknown. This record belongs to a study of OX40 agonist ivuxolimab in advanced cancers. Study results and caveats: In CD8+ T cells, expanded clones were on average more numerous than in CD4+. Some nonresponders likewise displayed low normalized T-cell clonal expansion. Doses of 0.1 to 3.0 mg/kg were accompanied by clonal expansion of CD4+ and CD8+ blood T cells by week 6.

Germline lookup yields CDR1 SGHTA and CDR2 FQGTGA. The CDR3 has 15 residues. Unmatched junction bases numbered 6, after V lost 2 bases and J lost 3 bases. Measured with immunoSEQ multiplex PCR; TCRdb has only the in-frame clones, and not every one. Here the sample spans tens of thousands of clones, 85% to 90% being singletons. Blood sampling took place at baseline, cycle 4 day 1, and cycle 7 day 1. This clonotype was obtained from an adult with an advanced solid tumor such as melanoma, head and neck, liver or kidney cancer. This chain uses TRBV7-3 with TRBJ1-1, with 7 nucleotides matching TRBD1. The specimen comprised CD4+ or CD8+ T cells sorted from blood, sampled in a trial of the OX40 agonist ivuxolimab. In DNA, the CDR3 is TGTGCCAGCAGCTTATTTCCCCAGGGGGACACTGAAGCTTTCTTT. Protein: CASSLFPQGDTEAFF.